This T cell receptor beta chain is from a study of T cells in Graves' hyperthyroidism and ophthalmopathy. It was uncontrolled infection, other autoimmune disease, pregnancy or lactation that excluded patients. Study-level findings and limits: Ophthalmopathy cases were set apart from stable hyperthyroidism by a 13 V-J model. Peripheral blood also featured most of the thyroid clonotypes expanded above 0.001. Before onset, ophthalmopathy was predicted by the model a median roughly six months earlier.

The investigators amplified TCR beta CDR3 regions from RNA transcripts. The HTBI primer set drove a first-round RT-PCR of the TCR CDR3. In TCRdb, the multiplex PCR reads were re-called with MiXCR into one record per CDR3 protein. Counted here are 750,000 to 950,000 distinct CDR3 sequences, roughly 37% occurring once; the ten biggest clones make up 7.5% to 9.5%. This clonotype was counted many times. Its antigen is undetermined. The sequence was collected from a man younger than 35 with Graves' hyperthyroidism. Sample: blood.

CDR3 nucleotides: TGTGCCAGCATGGACTCAGAGACCCAGTACTTC. Its protein is CASMDSETQYF. The chain links TRBV25-1 to TRBJ2-5; tentative D call: TRBD2 (5 bases). This CDR3 has 11 residues. V was cut by 7 bases and J by 4 bases, with 7 bases left in between. Germline assignment: CDR1 MGHDK and CDR2 SYGVNS.